The T cell receptor beta chain under discussion was sequenced for a study of blood T cell repertoires in COVID-19. V was shortened by 6 bases and J by 0 bases, with 23 bases between the two germline ends. The CDR3 extends over 18 amino acids. CDR1 and CDR2 from the germline V gene are MRHNA and SNTAGT. Sequencing used immunoSEQ multiplex PCR; TCRdb keeps in-frame clones, though not all of them. The profile shows roughly 380,000 clones, roughly 90% of them singletons. Seattle participants joined during active infection and were tracked over time. The origin of this receptor is a woman aged 60-70 years with COVID-19, enrolled during active disease. J is TRBJ1-1 and V is TRBV6-4; maybe TRBD1 (5 bases). Material for sequencing was peripheral blood. CDR3 sequence reads: CASRVEGSNGHMNTEAFF. CDR3 nucleotide sequence: TGTGCCAGCAGGGTCGAAGGAAGTAATGGACACATGAACACTGAAGCTTTCTTT.